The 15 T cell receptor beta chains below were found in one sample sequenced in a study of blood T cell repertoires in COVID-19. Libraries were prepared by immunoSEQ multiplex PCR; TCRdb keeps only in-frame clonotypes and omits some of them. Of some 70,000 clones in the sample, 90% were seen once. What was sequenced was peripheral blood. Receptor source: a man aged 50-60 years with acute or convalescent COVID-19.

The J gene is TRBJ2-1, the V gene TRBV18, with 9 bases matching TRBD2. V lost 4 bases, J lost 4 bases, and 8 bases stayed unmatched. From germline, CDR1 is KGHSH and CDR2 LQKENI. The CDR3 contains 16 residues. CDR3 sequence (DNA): TGTGCCAGCTCACTCGGAGTAGCGGGAGCTTACAATGAGCAGTTCTTC. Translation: CASSLGVAGAYNEQFF.

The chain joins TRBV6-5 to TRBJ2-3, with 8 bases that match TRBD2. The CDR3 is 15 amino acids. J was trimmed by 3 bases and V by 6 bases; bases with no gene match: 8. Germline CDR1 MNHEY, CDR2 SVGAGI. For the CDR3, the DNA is TGTGCCAGCAGCCTAAGCGGGAGAGGGACAGATACGCAGTATTTT. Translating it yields CASSLSGRGTDTQYF.

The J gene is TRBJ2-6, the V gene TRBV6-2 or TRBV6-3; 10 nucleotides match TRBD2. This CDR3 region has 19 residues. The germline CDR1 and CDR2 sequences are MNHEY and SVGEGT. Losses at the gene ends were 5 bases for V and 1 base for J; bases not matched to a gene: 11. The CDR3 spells CASSKVLAGVASGANVLTF. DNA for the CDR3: TGTGCCAGCAGTAAGGTCCTAGCGGGAGTGGCGTCTGGGGCCAACGTCCTGACTTTC.

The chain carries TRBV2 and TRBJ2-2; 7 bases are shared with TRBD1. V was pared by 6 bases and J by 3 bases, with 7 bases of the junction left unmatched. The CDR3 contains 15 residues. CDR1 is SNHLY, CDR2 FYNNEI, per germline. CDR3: CASSSGQIYTGELFF. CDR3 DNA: TGTGCCAGCAGCTCGGGACAGATATACACCGGGGAGCTGTTTTTT.

CDR3 region: CASSIEGGRGGNQPQHF. The CDR3 DNA follows: TGTGCCAGTAGTATAGAAGGTGGCAGGGGGGGCAATCAGCCCCAGCATTTT. V and J are TRBV19 and TRBJ1-5, with TRBD1 identical over 7 bases. J was trimmed by 2 bases and V by 0 bases; bases with no gene match: 7. Germline CDR1 is LNHDA and CDR2 is SQIVND (reference sequence). The CDR3 runs 17 residues.

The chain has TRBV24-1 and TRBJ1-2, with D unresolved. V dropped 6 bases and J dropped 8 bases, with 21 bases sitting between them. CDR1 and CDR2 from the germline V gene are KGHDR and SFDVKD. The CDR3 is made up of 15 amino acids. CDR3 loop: CATSPPSGGFDGYTF. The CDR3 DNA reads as TGTGCCACCAGTCCCCCCTCGGGAGGGTTCGACGGCTACACCTTC.

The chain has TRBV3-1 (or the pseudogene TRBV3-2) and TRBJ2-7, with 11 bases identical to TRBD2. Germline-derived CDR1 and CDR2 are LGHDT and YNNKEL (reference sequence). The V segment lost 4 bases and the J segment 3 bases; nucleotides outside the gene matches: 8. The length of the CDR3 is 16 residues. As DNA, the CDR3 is TGTGCCAGCAGCCGGGAGGGGACTAGCGGCCTCTACGAGCAGTACTTC. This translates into CASSREGTSGLYEQYF.

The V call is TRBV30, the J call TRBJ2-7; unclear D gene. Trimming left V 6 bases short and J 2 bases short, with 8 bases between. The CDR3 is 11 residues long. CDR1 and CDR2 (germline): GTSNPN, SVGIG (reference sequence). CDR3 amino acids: CACIGAYEQYF. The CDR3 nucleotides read TGTGCCTGCATCGGTGCCTACGAGCAGTACTTC.

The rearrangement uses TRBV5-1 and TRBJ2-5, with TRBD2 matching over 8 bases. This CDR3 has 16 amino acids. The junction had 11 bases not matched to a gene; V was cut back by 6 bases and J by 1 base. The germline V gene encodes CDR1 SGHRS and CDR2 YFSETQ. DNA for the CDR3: TGCGCCAGCACCCCGGGAGGGACGGGGACCCAAGAGACCCAGTACTTC. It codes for CASTPGGTGTQETQYF.

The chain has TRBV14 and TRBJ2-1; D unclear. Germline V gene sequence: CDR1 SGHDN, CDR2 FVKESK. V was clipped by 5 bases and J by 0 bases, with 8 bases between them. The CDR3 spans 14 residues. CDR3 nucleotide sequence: TGTGCCAGCAGCTCATTGAGCTCCTACAATGAGCAGTTCTTC. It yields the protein CASSSLSSYNEQFF. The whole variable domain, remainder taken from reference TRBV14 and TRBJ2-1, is EAGVTQFPSHSVIEKGQTVTLRCDPISGHDNLYWYRRVMGKEIKFLLHFVKESKQDESGMPNNRFLAERTGGTYSTLKVQPAELEDSGVYFCASSSLSSYNEQFFGPGTRLTVL.

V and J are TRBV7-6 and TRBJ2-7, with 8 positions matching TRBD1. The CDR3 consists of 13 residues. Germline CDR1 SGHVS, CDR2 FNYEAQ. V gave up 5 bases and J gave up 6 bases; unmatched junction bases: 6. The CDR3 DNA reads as TGTGCCAGCAGCATCAGACAGGGGAGCGAGCAGTACTTC. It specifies CASSIRQGSEQYF. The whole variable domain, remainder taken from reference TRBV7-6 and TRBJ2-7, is GAGVSQSPRYKVTKRGQDVALRCDPISGHVSLYWYRQALGQGPEFLTYFNYEAQQDKSGLPNDRFSAERPEGSISTLTIQRTEQRDSAMYRCASSIRQGSEQYFGPGTRLTVT.

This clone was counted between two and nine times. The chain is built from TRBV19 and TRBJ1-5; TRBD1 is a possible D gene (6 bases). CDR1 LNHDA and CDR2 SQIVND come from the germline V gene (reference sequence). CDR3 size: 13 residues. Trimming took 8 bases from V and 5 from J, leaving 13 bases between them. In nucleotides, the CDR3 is TGTGCCAGTTCTGACAGGTGGGATCAGCCCCAGCATTTT. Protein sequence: CASSDRWDQPQHF.

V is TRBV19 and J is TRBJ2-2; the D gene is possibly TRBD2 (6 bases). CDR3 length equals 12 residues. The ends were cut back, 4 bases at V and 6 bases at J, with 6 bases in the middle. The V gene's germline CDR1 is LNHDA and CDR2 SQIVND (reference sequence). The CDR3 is CASSTGAGELFF. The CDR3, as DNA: TGTGCCAGTAGTACGGGAGCCGGGGAGCTGTTTTTT.

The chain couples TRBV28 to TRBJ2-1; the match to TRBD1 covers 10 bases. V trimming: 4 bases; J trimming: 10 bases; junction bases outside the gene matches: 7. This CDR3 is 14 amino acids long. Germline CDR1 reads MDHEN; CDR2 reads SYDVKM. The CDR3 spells CASSSTGTGEEQFF. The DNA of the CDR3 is TGTGCCAGCAGTTCGACCGGGACAGGGGAAGAGCAGTTCTTC. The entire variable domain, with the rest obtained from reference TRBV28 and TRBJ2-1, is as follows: DVKVTQSSRYLVKRTGEKVFLECVQDMDHENMFWYRQDPGLGLRLIYFSYDVKMKEKGDIPEGYSVSREKKERFSLILESASTNQTSMYLCASSSTGTGEEQFFGPGTRLTVL.

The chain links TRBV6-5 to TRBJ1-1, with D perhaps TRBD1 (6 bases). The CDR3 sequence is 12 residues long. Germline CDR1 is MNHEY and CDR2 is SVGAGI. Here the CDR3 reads CAVGHRNTEAFF. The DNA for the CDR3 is TGTGCGGTGGGACACCGGAACACTGAAGCTTTCTTT.